This passage covers 25 T cell receptor beta chains from one sample sequenced in a study of blood T cell repertoires in COVID-19. Using immunoSEQ multiplex PCR, the repertoire was profiled, and TCRdb retains in-frame clones only, with some absent. The repertoire consists of tens of thousands of clones, with about nine tenths occurring once and the leading ten covering about 8.3%. The sample was peripheral blood. The receptor set was obtained from a man aged 25 to 40 with acute or convalescent COVID-19.

This clone was observed a few times. The chain links TRBV6-5 to TRBJ2-1; D not resolved. Germline assignment: CDR1 MNHEY and CDR2 SVGAGI. V was clipped by 5 bases and J by 9 bases, with 14 bases between them. The CDR3 has 13 residues. CDR3 bases: TGTGCCAGCAGTCTACCCAACGGTGGTGAGCAGTTCTTC. Encoded protein: CASSLPNGGEQFF.

The chain couples TRBV19 to TRBJ1-2; D may be TRBD1 (5 bases). The V end was cut by 1 base, the J end by 2 bases, with 11 bases between. The CDR3 covers 15 residues. Looked up from germline, CDR1 is LNHDA and CDR2 is SQIVND (reference sequence). The CDR3 loop is CASSIAGLENYGYTF. CDR3 coding DNA: TGTGCCAGTAGTATAGCGGGACTCGAGAACTATGGCTACACCTTC.

The CDR3 DNA sequence: TGTGCCAGCAGACCACCCAGACAGGGTATTTATGGCTACACCTTC. It encodes CASRPPRQGIYGYTF. The V call is TRBV28, the J call TRBJ1-2, with 7 bases lining up with TRBD1. This CDR3 contains 15 residues. The germline V gene encodes CDR1 MDHEN and CDR2 SYDVKM. V lost 6 bases to trimming and J lost 5 bases; unmatched junction nucleotides: 12.

In DNA form, the CDR3 reads TGTGCCAGCAGTTTACACGGGAGCTCCTACAATGAGCAGTTCTTC. It specifies CASSLHGSSYNEQFF. The J gene is TRBJ2-1, the V gene TRBV27, with D possibly matching TRBD2 (6 bases). CDR1 is MNHEY and CDR2 is SMNVEV in the germline V gene (reference sequence). The length of the CDR3 is 15 residues. Deletions cut 2 bases from V and 0 bases from J, with 8 bases between.

This clone was observed once. The chain links TRBV6-5 to TRBJ1-1; a possible D gene is TRBD1 (6 bases). CDR1 is MNHEY, CDR2 SVGAGI, per germline. The V end was cut by 5 bases, the J end by 4 bases, with 14 bases between. The CDR3 sequence is 14 residues long. In nucleotides, the CDR3 is TGTGCCAGCAGTAGGGACATGATTCTCACTGAAGCTTTCTTT. Amino acids: CASSRDMILTEAFF.

This clone came up a few times. The chain couples TRBV11-3 to TRBJ2-1, with 10 bases aligning to TRBD2. The CDR3 has 15 amino acids. CDR1 and CDR2 from the germline V gene are SGHNT and YENEEA. Trimming took 3 bases from V and 4 from J; bases not matched to a gene: 3. This CDR3 is CASSFRAGGYNEQFF. The CDR3 nucleotides read TGTGCCAGCAGCTTCCGAGCGGGAGGGTACAATGAGCAGTTCTTC. Supplemented by reference TRBV11-3 and TRBJ2-1, the full variable domain reads EAGVVQSPRYKIIEKKQPVAFWCNPISGHNTLYWYLQNLGQGPELLIRYENEEAVDDSQLPKDRFSAERLKGVDSTLKIQPAELGDSAVYLCASSFRAGGYNEQFFGPGTRLTVL.

The chain is built from TRBV19 and TRBJ2-3; D remains ambiguous. The V end lost 8 bases, the J end lost 1 base, and 7 bases lay between the germline ends. Germline V gene lookup returns CDR1 LNHDA and CDR2 SQIVND (reference sequence). The CDR3 spans 12 residues. For the CDR3, the DNA is TGTGCCAGTCGCGAGCGCACAGATACGCAGTATTTT. This encodes CASRERTDTQYF.

V and J are TRBV7-2 and TRBJ2-3, with D perhaps TRBD1 (5 bases). Trimming removed 2 bases from V and 2 bases from J, with 8 bases in between. The CDR3 runs to 14 residues. Germline V gene data show CDR1 as SGHTA and CDR2 as FQGNSA. Here the CDR3 reads CASSLRQITDTQYF. The CDR3 DNA is TGTGCCAGCAGCTTACGACAGATCACAGATACGCAGTATTTT.

The chain is built from TRBV6-4 and TRBJ2-3; D is unclear. The CDR3 loop spans 12 amino acids. The germline V gene encodes CDR1 MRHNA and CDR2 SNTAGT. Trimming removed 2 bases from V and 6 bases from J, with 6 bases in between. The CDR3, as DNA: TGTGCCAGCAGTGACGGCAGGGATACGCAGTATTTT. This sequence encodes CASSDGRDTQYF.

The chain has TRBV19 and TRBJ1-5, with D unresolved. The CDR3 loop spans 12 amino acids. Germline V gives CDR1 LNHDA, CDR2 SQIVND (reference sequence). Trimming removed 7 bases from V and 6 bases from J, with 10 bases in between. As DNA, the CDR3 is TGTGCCAGTACAGATCGGGGTCAGCCCCAGCATTTT. Amino acid sequence: CASTDRGQPQHF.

This clone was detected once. The rearrangement joins TRBV7-2 to TRBJ2-6; TRBD2 might be the D (8 bases). The CDR3 extends over 16 amino acids. Germline loops: CDR1 SGHTA, CDR2 FQGNSA. Trimming took off 5 bases at V and 4 bases at J, with 15 bases between the two ends. The CDR3 protein is CASSREGARGANVLTF. CDR3 bases: TGTGCCAGCAGCCGGGAGGGGGCGAGAGGGGCCAACGTCCTGACTTTC. The full variable domain, rest sourced from reference TRBV7-2 and TRBJ2-6, is GAGVSQSPSNKVTEKGKDVELRCDPISGHTALYWYRQSLGQGLEFLIYFQGNSAPDKSGLPSDRFSAERTGGSVSTLTIQRTQQEDSAVYLCASSREGARGANVLTFGAGSRLTVL.

The chain employs TRBV6-1 and TRBJ2-7; 8 bases align to TRBD1. CDR3 length: 14 amino acids. With V trimmed by 3 bases and J by 3 bases, 4 bases remained unmatched. The germline gives CDR1 MNHNS, CDR2 SASEGT. The CDR3 spells CASSDRGQSYEQYF. The CDR3 region has the DNA TGTGCCAGCAGTGACAGGGGGCAGAGCTACGAGCAGTACTTC.

The rearrangement links TRBV30 to TRBJ2-3; a weak D match, TRBD2 (7 bases). The CDR3 spans 14 residues. Germline V lookup: CDR1 GTSNPN, CDR2 SVGIG (reference sequence). The V gene lost 2 bases and the J gene lost 6 bases, with 15 bases spanning the gap. The CDR3 spells CAWSRGGGADTQYF. In DNA, the CDR3 is TGTGCCTGGAGTAGGGGGGGAGGGGCGGATACGCAGTATTTT.

This sequence joins TRBV21-1 and TRBJ2-7; the tabulated D call, TRBD1, remains unverified against the DNA. TRBV21-1 is a recognized pseudogene. The CDR3 sequence is 19 residues long. The CDR3 protein is CASSPIKESRDRNSYEQYF. The CDR3 nucleotides read TGTGCCAGCAGCCCTATTAAAGAGTCGAGGGACAGGAACTCCTACGAGCAGTACTTC.

V usage is TRBV5-4 and J usage is TRBJ2-3; TRBD2 might be the D (6 bases). The germline V and J ends were trimmed by 3 bases and 6 bases, with 17 bases remaining between them. The CDR3 consists of 15 residues. Germline V lookup: CDR1 SGHNT, CDR2 YYREEE (reference sequence). The CDR3 reads CASSSTQGGHDTQYF. The DNA of the CDR3 is TGTGCCAGCAGCTCAACTCAGGGAGGACATGATACGCAGTATTTT. Filled out from reference TRBV5-4 and TRBJ2-3, the complete variable domain reads ETGVTQSPTHLIKTRGQQVTLRCSSQSGHNTVSWYQQALGQGPQFIFQYYREEENGRGNFPPRFSGLQFPNYSSELNVNALELDDSALYLCASSSTQGGHDTQYFGPGTRLTVL.

This rearrangement joins TRBV7-3 to TRBJ2-3, with 7 nucleotides matching TRBD2. The CDR3 covers 16 residues. CDR1 is SGHTA, CDR2 FQGTGA, per germline. The junction had 7 bases not matched to a gene; V was cut back by 4 bases and J by 0 bases. The CDR3 loop is CASSSWGGLSTDTQYF. CDR3 bases: TGTGCCAGCAGCTCCTGGGGGGGACTTAGCACAGATACGCAGTATTTT. The full variable domain, with the rest looked up from reference TRBV7-3 and TRBJ2-3, is GAGVSQTPSNKVTEKGKYVELRCDPISGHTALYWYRQSLGQGPEFLIYFQGTGAADDSGLPNDRFFAVRPEGSVSTLKIQRTERGDSAVYLCASSSWGGLSTDTQYFGPGTRLTVL.

The gene calls are TRBV27 and TRBJ1-1; a possible D gene is TRBD1 (5 bases). CDR1 is MNHEY, CDR2 SMNVEV, per germline (reference sequence). Trimming removed 9 bases from V and 5 bases from J, with 19 bases in between. This CDR3 is built from 14 residues. CDR3 nucleotide sequence: TGTGCCAGTCATTTAGCGGGGGGGAAGACTGAAGCTTTCTTT. Its translation: CASHLAGGKTEAFF.

V gene TRBV24-1 combines with J gene TRBJ2-2; D is uncertain. Germline loops: CDR1 KGHDR, CDR2 SFDVKD. The CDR3 covers 19 residues. Deletions cut 1 base from V and 5 bases from J, with 22 bases between. This chain's CDR3 is CATSDFGVMGFGRTGELFF. The CDR3 DNA follows: TGTGCCACCAGTGATTTCGGAGTTATGGGTTTTGGAAGGACCGGGGAGCTGTTTTTT.

J is TRBJ2-1 and V is TRBV3-1 (or the pseudogene TRBV3-2); a weak D match, TRBD2 (6 bases). V lost 6 bases and J lost 7, with 19 bases in between. Looked up from germline, CDR1 is LGHDT and CDR2 is YNNKEL (reference sequence). This CDR3 comprises 15 residues. The DNA for the CDR3 is TGTGCCAGCAGATTAGGACCACTCGGAGGGAATGAGCAGTTCTTC. Its translation is CASRLGPLGGNEQFF.

This clone was seen just once. The V call is TRBV28, the J call TRBJ2-1, with 14 positions matching TRBD2. CDR3 length equals 15 residues. Germline assignment: CDR1 MDHEN and CDR2 SYDVKM. Trimming took 5 bases from V and 7 from J; bases not matched to a gene: 4. The CDR3 bases are TGTGCCAGCAGTGCCGGGACTAGCGGGAGTAATGAGCAGTTCTTC. Amino acids: CASSAGTSGSNEQFF.

The chain has TRBV24-1 and TRBJ2-1; TRBD2 matches 8 bases. The CDR3 covers 15 residues. In germline, CDR1 is KGHDR, CDR2 SFDVKD. V lost 6 bases and J lost 3; bases outside the gene matches: 6. This chain's CDR3 is CATSLTGGVYNEQFF. The CDR3 bases are TGTGCCACCAGTTTAACGGGGGGGGTCTACAATGAGCAGTTCTTC.

The chain combines TRBV10-1 with TRBJ2-2; tentative D call: TRBD2 (6 bases). V lost 0 bases, J lost 4 bases, and 12 bases lay in between. The CDR3 loop spans 16 amino acids. Germline CDR1 reads WNHNN; CDR2 reads SYGVQD (reference sequence). Here the CDR3 reads CASSESRGGITGELFF. In DNA, the CDR3 is TGCGCCAGCAGTGAGTCTCGCGGAGGGATCACCGGGGAGCTGTTTTTT.

V gene TRBV27 combines with J gene TRBJ2-1, with a tentative D call TRBD2 (6 bases). The CDR3 loop spans 13 amino acids. The V end was cut by 5 bases, the J end by 8 bases, with 13 bases between. Germline V gene sequence: CDR1 MNHEY, CDR2 SMNVEV (reference sequence). The CDR3 DNA sequence: TGTGCCAGCAGTCTCCGACTAGAAGATGAGCAGTTCTTC. Amino acid sequence: CASSLRLEDEQFF.

J is TRBJ2-3 and V is TRBV21-1; TRBD1 is the table's D call, not checked against the DNA. TRBV21-1 corresponds to a pseudogene. CDR3 length: 15 residues. CDR3 sequence reads: CASSIRTDRTDTQYF. The CDR3 bases are TGTGCCAGCAGCATCCGGACAGATCGCACAGATACGCAGTATTTT.

The V and J genes are TRBV10-1 and TRBJ2-7, with 9 bases aligning to TRBD2. CDR1 is WNHNN, CDR2 SYGVQD, per germline (reference sequence). The CDR3 length is 14 residues. V dropped 5 bases and J dropped 3; count of bases not matched to a gene: 5. In DNA, the CDR3 is TGCGCCAGCAGTTCTAGCGGGATCATCTACGAGCAGTACTTC. The encoded protein is CASSSSGIIYEQYF.